A selection of T cell receptor beta chains follows, all from one sample in a study of cytomegalovirus exposure and HLA in healthy donors. Profiled with immunoSEQ multiplex PCR; TCRdb holds only in-frame clones, not every one. The repertoire holds more than 100,000 clones, with 60% to 85% as singletons. Sequencing used PBMCs. These receptors originate from a woman aged 40-49 years in good health and CMV-seropositive. CDR3s include the opening cysteine and the closing phenylalanine or tryptophan. Fields, in order: D gene, V gene, clone size, J gene, CDR3 DNA, CDR3 protein. A D gene is named only where the DNA matches it firmly. Clone size is stated in some rows and not others, as once, few, many or a class when expanded.

TRBD1	TRBV2	-	TRBJ2-6	TGTGCCAGCAGTGTGGGGACAGGGGGTTCTGGGGCCAACGTCCTGACTTTC	CASSVGTGGSGANVLTF
-	TRBV7-3	once	TRBJ2-7	TGTGCCAGCAGCCTCGCCCGGGACACCAACTACGAGCAGTACTTC	CASSLARDTNYEQYF
-	TRBV19	once	TRBJ1-5	TGTGCCAGTTCACAGATCAATCAGCCCCAGCATTTT	CASSQINQPQHF
-	TRBV6-1	-	TRBJ2-2	TGTGCCAGCAGTCCCGGGACATCGAACACCGGGGAGCTGTTTTTT	CASSPGTSNTGELFF
-	TRBV5-1	once	TRBJ2-3	TGCGCCAGCAGCCAGGAAGCTGCTAGCACAGATACGCAGTATTTT	CASSQEAASTDTQYF
-	TRBV5-1	-	TRBJ2-7	TGCGCCAGCAGCTTGACAGGTGTGGCCTACGAGCAGTACTTC	CASSLTGVAYEQYF
-	TRBV6-5	-	TRBJ1-2	TGTGCCAGCAGTTACTCGATGTTCAGGTTGAACTATGGCTACACCTTC	CASSYSMFRLNYGYTF
-	TRBV9	-	TRBJ1-6	TGTGCCAGCAGCGTAGATCTTGAAGGGGGTTCACCCCTCCACTTT	CASSVDLEGGSPLHF
TRBD1	TRBV7-9	-	TRBJ2-3	TGTGCCAGCAGCGTGGGACAGGATGCAGATACGCAGTATTTT	CASSVGQDADTQYF
-	TRBV27	-	TRBJ1-2	TGTGCCAGCAGTTTGCGGGGAGGGACATATGGCTACACCTTC	CASSLRGGTYGYTF
-	TRBV5-1	once	TRBJ2-2	TGCGCCAGCAGCTCGGACAGGAGGGGGACCGGGGAGCTGTTTTTT	CASSSDRRGTGELFF
TRBD2	TRBV4-1	few	TRBJ2-5	TGCGCCAGCAGCCAAGATCAAGGTAGCGGGTCGCAGACCCAGTACTTC	CASSQDQGSGSQTQYF
TRBD1	TRBV5-6	-	TRBJ1-5	TGTGCCAGCAGCTTGGGACAGGGGGCGCATCAGCCCCAGCATTTT	CASSLGQGAHQPQHF
-	TRBV27	once	TRBJ2-5	TGTGCCAGCAGTTTCGGGCTAGCAGGAGTCGAGACCCAGTACTTC	CASSFGLAGVETQYF
-	TRBV7-6	-	TRBJ2-3	TGTGCCAGCAGCTTACTAGGCCGTCCCACAGATACGCAGTATTTT	CASSLLGRPTDTQYF
-	TRBV6-1	-	TRBJ2-7	TGTGCCAGCAGTGTGGAGGGATCCTACGAGCAGTACTTC	CASSVEGSYEQYF
-	TRBV4-3	few	TRBJ2-7	TGCGCCAGCAGCCAAGATTCAACCCCGAGATACGAGCAGTACTTC	CASSQDSTPRYEQYF
TRBD2	TRBV10-2	-	TRBJ2-2	TGCGCCAGCAGAAAGGGACTAGCGGGGGGACCGAACACCGGGGAGCTGTTTTTT	CASRKGLAGGPNTGELFF
-	TRBV2	-	TRBJ1-2	TGTGCCAGCACGGGGCAGGCGGGAGGCTACACCTTC	CASTGQAGGYTF
-	TRBV30	-	TRBJ2-5	TGTGCCTGGAGTGTGGGGACTGGGTACCAAGAGACCCAGTACTTC	CAWSVGTGYQETQYF
TRBD1	TRBV20-1	-	TRBJ1-5	TGCAGTACAGGGGGGGGGCAGCCCCAGCATTTT	CSTGGGQPQHF
TRBD2	TRBV5-1	-	TRBJ2-3	TGCGCCAGCAGCTTAGCGACTAGCGGCGGTGATACGCAGTATTTT	CASSLATSGGDTQYF
TRBD1	TRBV27	-	TRBJ1-2	TGTGCCAGCCGGACAGGGGGCACCTATGGCTACACCTTC	CASRTGGTYGYTF
TRBD1	TRBV19	-	TRBJ1-1	TGTGCCATAGGGGACAGGGCGAACACTGAAGCTTTCTTT	CAIGDRANTEAFF
-	TRBV6-1	-	TRBJ1-1	TGTGCCAGCAGTGGAGCGGGGGCCGGCGACACTGAAGCTTTCTTT	CASSGAGAGDTEAFF
-	TRBV15	-	TRBJ2-7	TGTGCCACCAGCAGCCACCGGGAGAACGAGCAGTACTTC	CATSSHRENEQYF
TRBD1	TRBV6-6	-	TRBJ1-1	TGTGCCAGCAGGGACAGGGCCTTATCCGAAGCTTTCTTT	CASRDRALSEAFF
TRBD2	TRBV5-1	-	TRBJ2-5	TGCGCCAGCAGCTTGGTCCTAGCGGGGCAAGAGACCCAGTACTTC	CASSLVLAGQETQYF
TRBD1	TRBV27	-	TRBJ1-1	TGTGCCAGCAGTCTAAAACAGGGGTATCACACTGAAGCTTTCTTT	CASSLKQGYHTEAFF
-	TRBV19	-	TRBJ1-1	TGTGCCAGTAGTGCCTCAAGGTCACGCGGGTTCCGAGACACTGAAGCTTTCTTT	CASSASRSRGFRDTEAFF
-	TRBV10-3	-	TRBJ1-3	TGTGCCATAGCGATGGACAGACTCTCTGGAAACACCATATATTTT	CAIAMDRLSGNTIYF
-	TRBV6-1	-	TRBJ1-5	TGTGCCAGCATAAAGGGGGACCTCAATCAGCCCCAGCATTTT	CASIKGDLNQPQHF
TRBD1	TRBV9	-	TRBJ2-7	TGTGCCAGCAGCCCACAGGGGGCGCGGGGCGAGCAGTACTTC	CASSPQGARGEQYF
-	TRBV7-9	-	TRBJ2-7	TGTGCCAGCAGCTTAAGGACTACCTACGAGCAGTACTTC	CASSLRTTYEQYF
TRBD1	TRBV2	-	TRBJ1-2	TGTGCCAGCAGAGAAGGGACAGGGCCTAACTATGGCTACACCTTC	CASREGTGPNYGYTF
-	TRBV13	-	TRBJ1-6	TGTGCCAGCAGCTTCCGAACGGGGATCCGTAATTCACCCCTCCACTTT	CASSFRTGIRNSPLHF
TRBD1	TRBV7-3	-	TRBJ1-1	TGTGCCAGCAGCTTGGACAGGGACGACACTGAAGCTTTCTTT	CASSLDRDDTEAFF
TRBD2	TRBV5-6	-	TRBJ2-7	TGTGCCAGCAGCTTGCCTAGCGGGGCCCACGAGCAGTACTTC	CASSLPSGAHEQYF
-	TRBV7-9	-	TRBJ2-2	TGTGCCAGCAACAGGGTGGGCACCGGGGAGCTGTTTTTT	CASNRVGTGELFF
TRBD1	TRBV2	-	TRBJ2-2	TGTGCCAGCAGCCCATCGACAGGGGGCATCGGGGAGCTGTTTTTT	CASSPSTGGIGELFF
TRBD1	TRBV27	-	TRBJ2-7	TGTGCCAGCAGTTCCCCCGGGACAGGAGCCTACGAGCAGTACTTC	CASSSPGTGAYEQYF
TRBD2	TRBV4-2	-	TRBJ2-5	TGTGCCAGCAGCCTTACCGGGACTATTCTTAAGACCCAGTACTTC	CASSLTGTILKTQYF
-	TRBV4-1	-	TRBJ2-1	TGCGCCAGCAGCCAGTCAGATCTCTTCTCCTACAATGAGCAGTTCTTC	CASSQSDLFSYNEQFF
-	TRBV29-1	few	TRBJ2-5	TGCAGCGTGGTGGCGCGGGAGACCCAGTACTTC	CSVVARETQYF
TRBD2	TRBV30	few	TRBJ2-7	TGTGCCTGGCGCGGACTAGCGGGTTACGAGCAGTACTTC	CAWRGLAGYEQYF
-	TRBV6-1	-	TRBJ1-2	TGTGCCAGCAGTGCTCGGGACTCCCGGACCGTTAACTATGGCTACACCTTC	CASSARDSRTVNYGYTF